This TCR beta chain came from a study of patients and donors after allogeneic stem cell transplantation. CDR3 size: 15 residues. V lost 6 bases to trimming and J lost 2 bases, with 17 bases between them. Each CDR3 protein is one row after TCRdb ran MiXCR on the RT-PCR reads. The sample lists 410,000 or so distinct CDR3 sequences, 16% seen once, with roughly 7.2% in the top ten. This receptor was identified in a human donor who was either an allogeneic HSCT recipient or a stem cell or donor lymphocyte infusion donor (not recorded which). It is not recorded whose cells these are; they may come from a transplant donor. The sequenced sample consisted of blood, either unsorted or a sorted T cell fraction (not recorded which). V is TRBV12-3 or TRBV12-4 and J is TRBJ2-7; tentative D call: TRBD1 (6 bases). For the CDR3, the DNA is TGTGCCAGCAGCAAAGGAGCTGGGGGCCCCTACGAGCAGTACTTC. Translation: CASSKGAGGPYEQYF.